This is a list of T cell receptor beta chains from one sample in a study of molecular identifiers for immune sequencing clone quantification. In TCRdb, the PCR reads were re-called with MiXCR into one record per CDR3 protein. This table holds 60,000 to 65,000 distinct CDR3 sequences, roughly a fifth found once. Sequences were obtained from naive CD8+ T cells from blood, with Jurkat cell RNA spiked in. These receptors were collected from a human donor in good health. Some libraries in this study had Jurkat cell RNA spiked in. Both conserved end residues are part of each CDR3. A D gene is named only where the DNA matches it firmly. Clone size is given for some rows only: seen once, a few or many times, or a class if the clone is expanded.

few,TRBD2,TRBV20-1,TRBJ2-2,TGCAGTGCTAGAGGCGTAGCGGGAGTCCCTGACACCGGGGAGCTGTTTTTT,CSARGVAGVPDTGELFF
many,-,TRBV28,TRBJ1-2,TGTGCCAGCAGTGAAACAGGGATAAAGTATGGCTACACCTTC,CASSETGIKYGYTF
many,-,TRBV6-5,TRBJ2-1,TGTGCCACTCAGCAGGGACCCTACAATGAGCAGTTCTTC,CATQQGPYNEQFF
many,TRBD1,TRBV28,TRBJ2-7,TGTGCCAGCAGCAGTAATCTATTGACAGGGGTTGTCTACGAGCAGTACTTC,CASSSNLLTGVVYEQYF
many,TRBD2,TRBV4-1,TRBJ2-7,TGCGCCAGCAGCCAAGAAATTAGCGGGAGGGCCCTTGGGCAGTACTTC,CASSQEISGRALGQYF
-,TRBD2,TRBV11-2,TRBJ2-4,TGTGCCAGCAGTTTGGTCAGCCGGGAGGTGACCAAAAGCATTCAGTACTTC,CASSLVSREVTKSIQYF
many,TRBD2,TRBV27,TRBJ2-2,TGTGCCAGCAGTTTGGCCAGCGGGAGCGCCCGCGGGGAGCTGTTTTTT,CASSLASGSARGELFF
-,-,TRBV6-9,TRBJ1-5,TGTGCCAGCAGTTCCCAGCCCCCCCCCGGGGGCCTCCGGGATTTT,CASSSQPPPGGLRDF
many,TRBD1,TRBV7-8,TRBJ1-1,TGTGCCAGCAGCTTAGCTGTGGCAGGGGGAACTGAAGCTTTCTTT,CASSLAVAGGTEAFF
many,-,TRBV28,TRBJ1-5,TGTGCCAGCACCTACATCCCGGGAAGAAGCAATCAGCCCCAGCATTTT,CASTYIPGRSNQPQHF
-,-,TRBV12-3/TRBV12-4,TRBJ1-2,TGTGTCAGCAGCCCTCCGGGCGGAGTTTCTGGCTACACCTTC,CVSSPPGGVSGYTF
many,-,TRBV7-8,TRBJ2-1,TGTGCCAGCAGCTTTGTTACCCACAATGAGCAGTTCTTC,CASSFVTHNEQFF
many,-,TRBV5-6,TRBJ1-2,TGTGCCAGCAGCCGAGACACATACTATGGCTACACCTTC,CASSRDTYYGYTF
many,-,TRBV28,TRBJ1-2,TGTGCCAGCAGTCCTCCCGCTAACTATGGCTACACCTTC,CASSPPANYGYTF
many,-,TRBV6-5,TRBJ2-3,TGTGCCAGCAGTTGGCTAGCGAGCACAGATACGCAGTATTTT,CASSWLASTDTQYF
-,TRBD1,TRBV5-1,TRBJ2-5,TGCGCCAGCAGCCCGCTCCACTGGACAGGGGAGACCCAGTACTTC,CASSPLHWTGETQYF
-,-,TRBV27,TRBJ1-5,TGTGCCAGCAGTTTAGGAGGCTACGGCAATCAGCCCCAGCATTTT,CASSLGGYGNQPQHF
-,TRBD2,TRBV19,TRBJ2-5,TGTGCCAGTAGCCCTGGGGCGGGAGTCCAAGAGACCCAGTACTTC,CASSPGAGVQETQYF
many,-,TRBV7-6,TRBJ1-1,TGTGCCAGCAGCAGGACAGTTAACACTGAAGCTTTCTTT,CASSRTVNTEAFF
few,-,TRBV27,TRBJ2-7,TGTGCCAGCAGCCCCCGGTACTCCCACGAGCAGTACTTC,CASSPRYSHEQYF
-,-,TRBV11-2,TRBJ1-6,TGTGCCAGCAGCTTAGACGTCAGAGGGACCTATAATTCACCCCTCCACTTT,CASSLDVRGTYNSPLHF
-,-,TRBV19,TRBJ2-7,TGTGCCAGTAGTATAGATATAGTACGGGTCCACGAGCAGTACTTC,CASSIDIVRVHEQYF
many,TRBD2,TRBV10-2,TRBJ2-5,TGCGCCAGCAGCCAGACTAGCGGGACTCCAGGCGCCCAGTACTTC,CASSQTSGTPGAQYF
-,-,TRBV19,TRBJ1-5,TGTGCCAGTAGAATGACAGGTAATAGCAATCAGCCCCAGCATTTT,CASRMTGNSNQPQHF
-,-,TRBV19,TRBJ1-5,TGTGCCAGTGGATTGGCAGGGATATCCGGGTGGCCCCAGCATTTT,CASGLAGISGWPQHF
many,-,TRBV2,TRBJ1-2,TGTGCCAGCAGTGTGGGGACCGACTATGGCTACACCTTC,CASSVGTDYGYTF
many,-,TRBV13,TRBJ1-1,TGTGCCAGCTCCGGGGAAAACACTGAAGCTTTCTTT,CASSGENTEAFF
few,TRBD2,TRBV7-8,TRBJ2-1,TGTGCCAGCAGCCCGCGGACTAGCGGGAGCTCCTACAATGAGCAGCTCTTC,CASSPRTSGSSYNEQLF
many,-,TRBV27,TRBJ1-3,TGTGCCAGCAGTTTGACACTGAGCTCTGGAAACACCATATATTTT,CASSLTLSSGNTIYF
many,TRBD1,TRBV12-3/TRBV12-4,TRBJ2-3,TGTGCCAGCAGTCACGGGACAGGTGACCAGGTCACGCAGTATTTT,CASSHGTGDQVTQYF
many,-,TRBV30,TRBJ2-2,TGTGCCTGGAGTGTATCTAACGTCGCCGGGGAGCTGTTTTTT,CAWSVSNVAGELFF
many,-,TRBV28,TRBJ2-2,TGTGCCAGCGTAGGAGTAAATACCGGGGAGCTGTTTTTT,CASVGVNTGELFF
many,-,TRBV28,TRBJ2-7,TGTGCCAGCAGTTTTGAGACAGGACCCTACGAGCAGTACTTC,CASSFETGPYEQYF
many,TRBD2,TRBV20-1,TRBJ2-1,TGCAGTACTAACGCGGGAGGCTGGCAGTTCTTC,CSTNAGGWQFF
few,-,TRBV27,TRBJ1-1,TGTGCCAGCAGTAGAGGGGGTCGGGGTGAAGCTTTCTTT,CASSRGGRGEAFF
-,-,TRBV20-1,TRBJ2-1,TGCAGTGCTAGAGATGAGTTTGAGGTAGTTATCCATGAGCAGTTCTTC,CSARDEFEVVIHEQFF
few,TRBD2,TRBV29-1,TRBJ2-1,TGCAGCGGCGGGGGGAATGAGCAGTTCTTC,CSGGGNEQFF
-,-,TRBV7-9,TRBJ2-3,TGCGCCAGCACCGACAGGAGGTTTATCGGTACAGATACGCAGTATTTT,CASTDRRFIGTDTQYF
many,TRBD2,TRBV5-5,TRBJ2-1,TGTGCCAGCAGTCTAACTAGCGGCCCATACAATGAGCAGTTCTTC,CASSLTSGPYNEQFF
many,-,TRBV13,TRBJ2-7,TGTGCCAGCAGCTTGGGCGGGGTGGGCACCTACGAGCAGTACTTC,CASSLGGVGTYEQYF